Following are 29 T cell receptor beta chains from one sample sequenced in a study of shared clonotypes between healthy human individuals. Produced via immunoSEQ multiplex PCR; TCRdb's table is partial and in-frame only. The sample records approximately 1.4 million clones, 98% being singletons. Sequenced: naive CD4+ T cells sorted from blood. Subset denoted: CD45RA+ positively selected. The source is a man aged 25 to 45 in good health.

V and J are TRBV18 and TRBJ1-5, with TRBD1 matching over 10 bases. The CDR3 length is 16 residues. The V segment lost 3 bases and the J segment 4 bases; nucleotides outside the gene matches: 6. Germline V lookup: CDR1 KGHSH, CDR2 LQKENI. CDR3 loop: CASSPRGTGENQPQHF. As DNA, the CDR3 is TGTGCCAGCTCACCGCGAGGGACAGGGGAAAATCAGCCCCAGCATTTT.

The CDR3 DNA reads TGTGCCAGCAGCAAAGGGGGGAATAGCTCCTACAATGAGCAGTTCTTC. Its protein is CASSKGGNSSYNEQFF. The J gene is TRBJ2-1, the V gene TRBV21-1. TRBV21-1 is tagged as a pseudogene. The CDR3 is made up of 16 amino acids.

This chain links TRBV27 with TRBJ2-7; no definite D call. V lost 1 base and J 0 bases, leaving 10 bases between the germline ends. The CDR3 spans 15 residues. The germline V gene has CDR1 MNHEY and CDR2 SMNVEV (reference sequence). The DNA for the CDR3 is TGTGCCAGCAGTTTATTTGCCCTCGCCTCCTACGAGCAGTACTTC. Translation gives CASSLFALASYEQYF.

The chain is built from TRBV2 and TRBJ2-3; unclear D gene. Trimming cost V 9 bases and J 6 bases, with 7 bases left between them. The CDR3 spans 10 residues. Germline V CDR1 and CDR2: SNHLY, FYNNEI. The CDR3 coding sequence is TGTGCCAGGAAGAGGGATACGCAGTATTTT. Translated: CARKRDTQYF.

CDR3 loop: CATSRNRDRLSGVKNIQYF. CDR3 sequence (DNA): TGTGCCACCAGCAGAAACCGGGACAGACTTAGCGGAGTCAAAAACATTCAGTACTTC. This sequence joins TRBV15 and TRBJ2-4; possible D gene TRBD1, 7 bases. Per the germline V gene, CDR1 is LNHNV and CDR2 is YYDKDF (reference sequence). The V end was cut by 2 bases, the J end by 3 bases, with 23 bases between. The length of the CDR3 is 19 residues.

The chain employs TRBV5-1 and TRBJ2-3; D might be TRBD2 (6 bases). The CDR3 contains 15 residues. Germline-derived CDR1 and CDR2 are SGHRS and YFSETQ. V lost 4 bases and J lost 0, with 12 bases in between. CDR3 sequence: CASSLDYSSTDTQYF. The CDR3 DNA reads as TGCGCCAGCAGCCTGGACTATTCTAGCACAGATACGCAGTATTTT.

This clone showed up just once. CDR3 sequence reads: CATSRGPVWETDTQYF. In DNA, the CDR3 is TGTGCCACCAGCAGAGGCCCGGTCTGGGAAACAGATACGCAGTATTTT. The chain combines TRBV15 with TRBJ2-3; unclear D gene. The CDR3 spans 16 residues. Trimming cost V 1 base and J 3 bases, with 14 bases left between them. Germline loops: CDR1 LNHNV, CDR2 YYDKDF (reference sequence).

The rearrangement joins TRBV4-1 to TRBJ2-1; no clear D. CDR3 length: 16 residues. Germline assignment: CDR1 MGHRA and CDR2 YSYEKL. Trimming removed 1 base from V and 0 bases from J, with 10 bases in between. The CDR3 DNA is TGCGCCAGCAGCCAAGCGCGAACGAGCTCCTACAATGAGCAGTTCTTC. This encodes CASSQARTSSYNEQFF.

This clone was recorded only once. The gene calls are TRBV5-8 and TRBJ1-5, with 7 bases matching TRBD1. CDR1 is SGHTS, CDR2 YDEGEE, per germline. The V and J ends lost 3 bases and 5 bases, in that order; junction bases with no gene match: 2. CDR3 length equals 13 residues. CDR3 bases: TGTGCCAGCAGCTGGGACAGAGATCAGCCCCAGCATTTT. Encoded protein: CASSWDRDQPQHF. The whole variable domain, remainder taken from reference TRBV5-8 and TRBJ1-5, is EAGVTQSPTHLIKTRGQQATLRCSPISGHTSVYWYQQALGLGLQFLLWYDEGEERNRGNFPPRFSGRQFPNYSSELNVNALELEDSALYLCASSWDRDQPQHFGDGTRLSIL.

This clone was found once. The rearrangement joins TRBV2 to TRBJ2-5, with a weak D call TRBD2 (5 bases). The V end was cut by 2 bases, the J end by 1 base, with 17 bases between. Germline V gene data show CDR1 as SNHLY and CDR2 as FYNNEI. CDR3 length: 17 amino acids. This chain's CDR3 is CASSETRETWFQETQYF. The CDR3 DNA reads as TGTGCCAGCAGTGAAACGAGGGAGACCTGGTTCCAAGAGACCCAGTACTTC.

This chain uses TRBV5-1 with TRBJ2-3, with 10 bases identical to TRBD2. The CDR3 sequence is 18 residues long. CDR1 and CDR2 from the germline V gene are SGHRS and YFSETQ. V trimming: 5 bases; J trimming: 2 bases; junction bases outside the gene matches: 14. In DNA form, the CDR3 reads TGCGCCAGCAGATCTGGATATATTAGCGGGAGGTACACAGATACGCAGTATTTT. It codes for CASRSGYISGRYTDTQYF.

This clone has only one observation. The chain is built from TRBV28 and TRBJ2-7; 8 bases align to TRBD1. V was pared by 4 bases and J by 6 bases, with 8 bases of the junction left unmatched. Germline-derived CDR1 and CDR2 are MDHEN and SYDVKM. The CDR3 has 14 residues. The CDR3 sequence is CASSWGQEPSEQYF. In nucleotides, the CDR3 is TGTGCCAGCAGTTGGGGACAGGAGCCCTCCGAGCAGTACTTC.

The chain joins TRBV29-1 to TRBJ2-1; D remains unclear. Germline CDR1 is SQVTM and CDR2 is ANQGSEA. This CDR3 region has 11 residues. The V end lost 7 bases, the J end lost 4 bases, and 8 bases lay between the germline ends. The CDR3, as DNA: TGCAGCGGAGACGCTTACAATGAGCAGTTCTTC. Translated: CSGDAYNEQFF.

The gene calls are TRBV25-1 and TRBJ1-2; 7 bases are a match to TRBD1. Per germline, CDR1 MGHDK and CDR2 SYGVNS. The CDR3 is 14 residues long. Germline trimming cut 2 bases from V and 8 bases from J; bases unmatched to any gene: 8. Here the CDR3 reads CASSEPRAGGGYTF. The CDR3 DNA is TGTGCCAGCAGTGAACCCAGGGCAGGGGGAGGCTACACCTTC.

The chain links TRBV30 to TRBJ2-7, with D hard to call. CDR1 and CDR2 from the germline V gene are GTSNPN and SVGIG (reference sequence). V was clipped by 4 bases and J by 5 bases, with 18 bases between them. This CDR3 contains 14 residues. CDR3 coding DNA: TGTGCCTGGATTAAGTCCCCCTCCTACCACGAGCAGTACTTC. Residues: CAWIKSPSYHEQYF.

The chain carries TRBV6-1 and TRBJ2-3, with unresolved D. The CDR3 runs 13 residues. Germline V gene sequence: CDR1 MNHNS, CDR2 SASEGT. V was cut by 2 bases and J by 13 bases, with 16 bases left in between. The CDR3 nucleotides are TGTGCCAGCAGTGAATGTAAGGGATGTGACAAGTATTTT. This encodes CASSECKGCDKYF.

A note on this clone: An end of the junction differs from the germline gene, which may be a read error. The V call is TRBV7-7, the J call TRBJ2-5, with D uncertain. This CDR3 is 13 amino acids long. Germline V gives CDR1 SSHAT, CDR2 FNYEAQ (reference sequence). The CDR3 protein is CASSLMPGETQYF. The CDR3 coding sequence is TGTGCTAGCAGCTTAATGCCCGGGGAGACCCAGTACTTC.

V gene TRBV18 combines with J gene TRBJ1-3, with 8 bases that match TRBD1. V lost 3 bases to trimming and J lost 6 bases; unmatched junction nucleotides: 7. The CDR3 length is 15 residues. Looked up from germline, CDR1 is KGHSH and CDR2 is LQKENI. The CDR3 loop reads CASSPSGTGQNTIYF. The DNA of the CDR3 is TGTGCCAGCTCACCCTCCGGGACAGGCCAAAACACCATATATTTT.

The chain couples TRBV19 to TRBJ2-7; 7 nucleotides agree with TRBD2. Trimming cost V 7 bases and J 3 bases; bases outside gene matches: 9. Looked up from germline, CDR1 is LNHDA and CDR2 is SQIVND (reference sequence). The CDR3 has 14 amino acids. CDR3 residues: CASTPRGGNYEQYF. CDR3 nucleotide sequence: TGTGCCAGTACCCCACGCGGGGGTAACTACGAGCAGTACTTC. The whole variable domain, remainder taken from reference TRBV19 and TRBJ2-7, is DGGITQSPKYLFRKEGQNVTLSCEQNLNHDAMYWYRQDPGQGLRLIYYSQIVNDFQKGDIAEGYSVSREKKESFPLTVTSAQKNPTAFYLCASTPRGGNYEQYFGPGTRLTVT.

The V gene is TRBV19, the J gene TRBJ2-1, with 9 nucleotides matching TRBD1. The CDR3 contains 13 residues. CDR1 is LNHDA and CDR2 is SQIVND in the germline V gene (reference sequence). The V and J ends lost 5 bases and 10 bases, in that order; junction bases with no gene match: 6. The CDR3 DNA reads as TGTGCCAGTAGTTCAACCGGGACAGGGGAGCAGTTCTTC. Translating gives CASSSTGTGEQFF.

This chain joins TRBV10-3 and TRBJ1-3; D is unclear. V lost 3 bases and J 0 bases, leaving 3 bases between the germline ends. Germline CDR1 reads ENHRY; CDR2 reads SYGVKD. The CDR3 loop spans 13 amino acids. CDR3 protein: CAISDTSGNTIYF. In nucleotides, the CDR3 is TGTGCCATCAGTGACACCTCTGGAAACACCATATATTTT.

V is TRBV18 and J is TRBJ2-3; 8 bases map to TRBD2. Looked up from germline, CDR1 is KGHSH and CDR2 is LQKENI. The junction had 4 bases not matched to a gene; V was cut back by 1 base and J by 1 base. The CDR3 runs 16 residues. CDR3 DNA sequence: TGTGCCAGCTCACCACTGGCGCGGGAGGGCACAGATACGCAGTATTTT. Its translation: CASSPLAREGTDTQYF.

This chain uses TRBV15 with TRBJ2-7, with 7 bases aligning to TRBD2. V was clipped by 3 bases and J by 7 bases; unmatched bases: 12. The germline V gene encodes CDR1 LNHNV and CDR2 YYDKDF (reference sequence). The CDR3 totals 15 residues. This CDR3 reads CATSSRTGRVREQYF. CDR3 in DNA: TGTGCCACCAGCAGCCGCACGGGGAGGGTTCGTGAGCAGTACTTC.

The chain combines TRBV6-5 with TRBJ1-2; D is uncertain. The CDR3 is made up of 13 amino acids. Germline CDR1 and CDR2: MNHEY and SVGAGI. The ends were cut back, 2 bases at V and 7 bases at J, with 11 bases in the middle. The CDR3 DNA follows: TGTGCCAGCAGTTACACTTCTAAGACTGGCTACACCTTC. It specifies CASSYTSKTGYTF.

The chain couples TRBV28 to TRBJ2-7, with D maybe TRBD1 (5 bases). Germline CDR1 MDHEN, CDR2 SYDVKM. CDR3 size: 16 residues. V was trimmed by 3 bases and J by 1 base, leaving 16 bases between them. The CDR3 DNA follows: TGTGCCAGCAGTTTCCCCAGCAGGGTAGGTTCCTACGAGCAGTACTTC. It codes for CASSFPSRVGSYEQYF.

This chain connects TRBV9 to TRBJ2-1, with 7 nucleotides matching TRBD2. The V segment lost 0 bases and the J segment 5 bases; nucleotides outside the gene matches: 8. Germline V gene lookup returns CDR1 SGDLS and CDR2 YYNGEE. The CDR3 consists of 16 residues. Here the CDR3 DNA reads TGTGCCAGCAGCGTAGGGGTGGGAGGGACGGACAATGAGCAGTTCTTC. This encodes CASSVGVGGTDNEQFF.

CDR3 coding DNA: TGTGCCATCAGTGACTCTGGGGGGACAGGACCTCTAGGTGGAAACACCATATATTTT. Amino acid sequence: CAISDSGGTGPLGGNTIYF. The rearrangement joins TRBV10-3 to TRBJ1-3; TRBD1 matches at 8 bases. Germline CDR1 is ENHRY and CDR2 is SYGVKD. The length of the CDR3 is 19 residues. V was pared by 3 bases and J by 3 bases, with 16 bases of the junction left unmatched.

V and J are TRBV9 and TRBJ2-1; 9 positions match TRBD2. The CDR3 totals 15 residues. V lost 4 bases, J lost 8 bases, and 10 bases stayed unmatched. Germline-derived CDR1 and CDR2 are SGDLS and YYNGEE. The CDR3: CASSPRRGGLYEQFF. In nucleotides, the CDR3 is TGTGCCAGCAGCCCCCGGCGGGGGGGATTGTATGAGCAGTTCTTC.

This clone was found once. The V and J genes are TRBV19 and TRBJ2-1; 9 bases agree with TRBD1. Germline V CDR1 and CDR2: LNHDA, SQIVND (reference sequence). CDR3 length: 13 residues. V shed 3 bases, J shed 7 bases, and the junction held 1 base outside the gene matches. This CDR3 reads CASSIGTGNEQFF. CDR3 coding DNA: TGTGCCAGTAGTATCGGGACAGGGAATGAGCAGTTCTTC.